A single sample gave rise to the 32 T cell receptor beta chains below, sequenced in a study of blood T cell repertoires in COVID-19. Clones were sequenced by immunoSEQ multiplex PCR, and TCRdb holds only the in-frame ones, with some missing. Among roughly 100,000 clones listed, roughly 87% were seen once. The source material was peripheral blood. These receptors were taken from a man aged 50 to 59 in a cohort sampled during active COVID-19.

The V gene is TRBV10-3, the J gene TRBJ2-4; 11 bases fit TRBD2. Per the germline V gene, CDR1 is ENHRY and CDR2 is SYGVKD. J gave up 5 bases and V 2 bases, and 5 bases lay outside the gene matches. This CDR3 spans 16 amino acids. CDR3 coding DNA: TGTGCCATCAGTGAGATGTCTAGCGGGGGGCAAAACATTCAGTACTTC. It codes for CAISEMSSGGQNIQYF.

The chain employs TRBV9 and TRBJ2-1, with D perhaps TRBD2 (5 bases). Germline V CDR1 and CDR2: SGDLS, YYNGEE. CDR3 size: 13 residues. Trimming left V 7 bases short and J 5 bases short, with 13 bases between. The CDR3, as DNA: TGTGCCAGCTCGGGCGGGTTACACAATGAGCAGTTCTTC. Its translation is CASSGGLHNEQFF. Full variable domain (rest looked up from reference TRBV9 and TRBJ2-1): DSGVTQTPKHLITATGQRVTLRCSPRSGDLSVYWYQQSLDQGLQFLIQYYNGEERAKGNILERFSAQQFPDLHSELNLSSLELGDSALYFCASSGGLHNEQFFGPGTRLTVL.

The chain is built from TRBV5-1 and TRBJ2-7; the match to TRBD2 covers 9 bases. The CDR3 length is 18 residues. CDR1 is SGHRS, CDR2 YFSETQ, per germline. After removal of 0 bases from V and 0 bases from J, the junction contained 10 bases not matched to a gene. The CDR3 bases are TGCGCCAGCAGCTTGGCAACGCTAGCGGGGTCCCGCTCCTACGAGCAGTACTTC. Encoded protein: CASSLATLAGSRSYEQYF.

The chain joins TRBV5-8 to TRBJ2-2; 10 nucleotides align to TRBD2. Germline V CDR1 and CDR2: SGHTS, YDEGEE. Trimming cost V 0 bases and J 1 base; bases outside gene matches: 0. There are 16 residues in the CDR3. The CDR3, as DNA: TGTGCCAGCAGCTTGGGACTAGCGGGGAACACCGGGGAGCTGTTTTTT. Protein sequence: CASSLGLAGNTGELFF.

This clone was found a few times. The gene calls are TRBV4-2 and TRBJ2-3; 9 bases are shared with TRBD2. Trimming at V came to 0 bases and at J to 5 bases, leaving 9 bases not matched to a gene. The CDR3 runs to 17 residues. CDR1 is LGHNA, CDR2 YNFKEQ, per germline. This CDR3 is CASSQEAGSGGKDTQYF. CDR3 DNA: TGTGCCAGCAGCCAAGAAGCTGGGAGCGGGGGGAAAGATACGCAGTATTTT.

The chain employs TRBV18 and TRBJ1-6; possibly TRBD1 for D (5 bases). The V and J ends lost 0 bases and 13 bases respectively, with 13 bases between them. The length of the CDR3 is 14 residues. Germline CDR1 reads KGHSH; CDR2 reads LQKENI. This chain's CDR3 is CASSPPLDGAPLHF. CDR3 in DNA: TGTGCCAGCTCACCACCGCTCGATGGGGCTCCCCTCCACTTT. Full variable domain (rest looked up from reference TRBV18 and TRBJ1-6): NAGVMQNPRHLVRRRGQEARLRCSPMKGHSHVYWYRQLPEEGLKFMVYLQKENIIDESGMPKERFSAEFPKEGPSILRIQQVVRGDSAAYFCASSPPLDGAPLHFGNGTRLTVT.

This chain links TRBV14 with TRBJ1-5; D is unresolved. CDR3 length: 13 residues. V was pared by 4 bases and J by 5 bases, with 9 bases between. Germline CDR1 reads SGHDN; CDR2 reads FVKESK. The CDR3 bases are TGTGCCAGCAGCCCCGGACTTTATCAGCCCCAGCATTTT. Its translation is CASSPGLYQPQHF.

This chain uses TRBV7-8 with TRBJ2-1, with 8 bases lining up with TRBD2. Germline V gives CDR1 SGHVS, CDR2 FQNEAQ. With 10 bases clipped from V and 4 bases from J, the junction kept 9 bases outside the gene matches. The CDR3 extends over 14 amino acids. CDR3 sequence: CATGRTSSYNEQFF. CDR3 in DNA: TGTGCCACTGGAAGGACTAGCAGTTACAATGAGCAGTTCTTC. The full variable domain, its missing parts supplied by reference TRBV7-8 and TRBJ2-1, is GAGVSQSPRYKVAKRGQDVALRCDPISGHVSLFWYQQALGQGPEFLTYFQNEAQLDKSGLPSDRFFAERPEGSVSTLKIQRTQQEDSAVYLCATGRTSSYNEQFFGPGTRLTVL.

This clone was observed a handful of times. Other DNA variants within this sample encode the same CDR3. This CDR3 reads CATSDQTGGNEQFF. The CDR3 nucleotides are TGTGCCACCAGTGACCAAACAGGGGGCAATGAGCAGTTCTTC. The chain couples TRBV24-1 to TRBJ2-1, with 8 bases lining up with TRBD1. The CDR3 has 14 residues. The germline V gene has CDR1 KGHDR and CDR2 SFDVKD. J was trimmed by 6 bases and V by 4 bases; bases with no gene match: 4.

The rearrangement joins TRBV9 to TRBJ1-1; maybe TRBD1 (5 bases). This CDR3 has 16 amino acids. Germline V gene data show CDR1 as SGDLS and CDR2 as YYNGEE. V lost 2 bases and J lost 1, with 15 bases in between. For the CDR3, the DNA is TGTGCCAGCAGCGTCGCCGGGGGGGTCCAGAACACTGAAGCTTTCTTT. Protein sequence: CASSVAGGVQNTEAFF.

V usage is TRBV3-1 (or the pseudogene TRBV3-2) and J usage is TRBJ2-7; TRBD1 matches at 8 bases. The trim removed 4 bases at V and 6 bases at J, leaving 14 bases unmatched. The germline V gene encodes CDR1 LGHDT and CDR2 YNNKEL (reference sequence). The CDR3 consists of 16 residues. CDR3 in amino acids: CASSLGQGARGVEQYV. The CDR3 DNA reads as TGTGCCAGCAGCCTCGGCCAGGGGGCGCGGGGCGTCGAGCAGTACGTC.

The genes are TRBV7-2 and TRBJ1-3; a possible D gene is TRBD1 (5 bases). CDR1 and CDR2 from the germline V gene are SGHTA and FQGNSA. Trimming pared 1 base from V and 4 bases from J, leaving 11 bases between. This CDR3 contains 15 residues. CDR3 loop: CASSLVGVGGNTIYF. The CDR3 nucleotides are TGTGCCAGCAGCTTAGTAGGGGTGGGAGGAAACACCATATATTTT.

V usage is TRBV2 and J usage is TRBJ2-2; possibly TRBD2 for D (7 bases). The V end was cut by 7 bases, the J end by 1 base, with 10 bases between. This CDR3 is built from 14 residues. Per germline, CDR1 SNHLY and CDR2 FYNNEI. In DNA form, the CDR3 reads TGTGCCAGCAACGGGGGGCTGAACACCGGGGAGCTGTTTTTT. Its protein is CASNGGLNTGELFF.

This chain joins TRBV27 and TRBJ1-5; D may be TRBD1 (5 bases). V was cut by 0 bases and J by 2 bases, with 11 bases left in between. The germline V gene encodes CDR1 MNHEY and CDR2 SMNVEV (reference sequence). CDR3 length: 16 amino acids. The CDR3 loop reads CASSLSRGSGNQPQHF. The CDR3 bases are TGTGCCAGCAGTTTATCGCGGGGGAGTGGCAATCAGCCCCAGCATTTT.

The V call is TRBV18, the J call TRBJ2-6; D perhaps matches TRBD2 (7 bases). Trimming removed 3 bases from V and 4 bases from J, with 16 bases in between. The CDR3 spans 17 residues. Looked up from germline, CDR1 is KGHSH and CDR2 is LQKENI. CDR3 sequence: CASSPTGGYGGANVLTF. Here the CDR3 DNA reads TGTGCCAGCTCACCCACGGGGGGCTATGGCGGGGCCAACGTCCTGACTTTC.

The gene calls are TRBV29-1 and TRBJ1-5; maybe TRBD1 (5 bases). Per the germline V gene, CDR1 is SQVTM and CDR2 is ANQGSEA. With 4 bases removed from V and 8 bases from J, the gap between germline ends came to 15 bases. The CDR3 is made up of 13 amino acids. The CDR3 sequence: CSVAEDGGEPQHF. The CDR3, as DNA: TGCAGCGTTGCAGAGGACGGGGGTGAGCCCCAGCATTTT.

This clone appeared a single time. This sequence joins TRBV6-5 and TRBJ2-1, with 7 positions matching TRBD2. Germline V gene data show CDR1 as MNHEY and CDR2 as SVGAGI. CDR3 size: 14 residues. V gave up 7 bases and J gave up 5 bases; unmatched junction bases: 8. DNA for the CDR3: TGTGCCAGCATCCTCCGGGGGGTAAACAATGAGCAGTTCTTC. It is translated as CASILRGVNNEQFF.

The chain recombines TRBV12-3 or TRBV12-4 with TRBJ1-1, with no clear D. The CDR3 spans 13 residues. V lost 2 bases and J lost 0, with 4 bases in between. CDR3 protein: CASSLQLNTEAFF. The CDR3 nucleotides are TGTGCCAGCAGTTTACAGTTGAACACTGAAGCTTTCTTT.

The V call is TRBV13, the J call TRBJ1-3, with D perhaps matching TRBD1 (6 bases). Trimming pared 5 bases from V and 0 bases from J, leaving 14 bases between. This CDR3 contains 16 residues. CDR1 is PRHDT and CDR2 is FYEKMQ in the germline V gene (reference sequence). As DNA, the CDR3 is TGTGCCAGCAGCAACCGTAGGACAGCCTCTGGAAACACCATATATTTT. This encodes CASSNRRTASGNTIYF.

The CDR3 nucleotides are TGCGCCAGCAGCCAAGGGGCAGAAAGCCAATACGAGCAGTACTTC. Residues: CASSQGAESQYEQYF. The V and J genes are TRBV4-3 and TRBJ2-7, with D unresolved. V was clipped by 1 base and J by 4 bases, with 14 bases between them. This CDR3 has 15 amino acids. CDR1 LGHNA and CDR2 YSLEER come from the germline V gene.

This clone was seen once. This rearrangement joins TRBV6-2 or TRBV6-3 to TRBJ1-1, with D maybe TRBD1 (5 bases). Trimming pared 0 bases from V and 5 bases from J, leaving 10 bases between. Germline V gene data show CDR1 as MNHEY and CDR2 as SVGEGT. This CDR3 has 14 amino acids. The CDR3 spells CASSYSGRVTEAFF. The CDR3, as DNA: TGTGCCAGCAGTTACTCGGGCAGGGTAACTGAAGCTTTCTTT.

The chain uses TRBV12-3 or TRBV12-4 and TRBJ2-7, with D tentatively TRBD1 (6 bases). The CDR3 is made up of 13 amino acids. V was cut by 4 bases and J by 3 bases, with 10 bases left in between. CDR3 sequence reads: CASSSTGIYEQYV. CDR3 sequence (DNA): TGTGCCAGCAGTTCCACAGGGATCTACGAGCAGTACGTC.

This chain uses TRBV28 with TRBJ2-1, with 10 bases fitting TRBD1. Germline lookup yields CDR1 MDHEN and CDR2 SYDVKM. CDR3 length equals 13 residues. V lost 8 bases and J lost 9; bases outside the gene matches: 7. The chain's CDR3 is CASRDRGMVEQFF. In DNA form, the CDR3 reads TGTGCCAGCCGGGACAGGGGAATGGTTGAGCAGTTCTTC.

V is TRBV5-1 and J is TRBJ1-1; 8 bases are a match to TRBD1. CDR1 and CDR2 from the germline V gene are SGHRS and YFSETQ. There are 15 residues in the CDR3. V lost 4 bases to trimming and J lost 7 bases; unmatched junction nucleotides: 12. The CDR3 protein is CASSQGATGRIEAFF. The DNA for the CDR3 is TGCGCCAGCAGCCAGGGGGCGACAGGGCGGATTGAAGCTTTCTTT.

The chain links TRBV3-1 (or the pseudogene TRBV3-2) to TRBJ1-2, with a possible D match to TRBD1 (6 bases). Trimming cost V 1 base and J 7 bases, with 13 bases left between them. This CDR3 is 14 amino acids long. The germline gives CDR1 LGHDT, CDR2 YNNKEL (reference sequence). DNA for the CDR3: TGTGCCAGCAGCCAAGGACAGGCGATCGGTGGCTACACCTTC. It codes for CASSQGQAIGGYTF.

This rearrangement joins TRBV28 to TRBJ2-2, with TRBD2 matching over 8 bases. This CDR3 spans 15 amino acids. CDR1 and CDR2 (germline): MDHEN, SYDVKM. Trimming took 6 bases from V and 0 from J; bases not matched to a gene: 3. Here the CDR3 reads CASSPLAANTGELFF. In DNA form, the CDR3 reads TGTGCCAGCAGCCCACTAGCGGCGAACACCGGGGAGCTGTTTTTT.

The chain is built from TRBV6-2 or TRBV6-3 and TRBJ1-2; D not certain. Trimming took off 6 bases at V and 2 bases at J, with 13 bases between the two ends. The V gene's germline CDR1 is MNHEY and CDR2 SVGEGT. The CDR3 runs 14 residues. The DNA for the CDR3 is TGTGCCAGCAGACCTTCTCTGGCCAACTATGGCTACACCTTC. Protein: CASRPSLANYGYTF.

The chain links TRBV5-1 to TRBJ1-1; 7 nucleotides agree with TRBD1. The CDR3 is 16 residues long. Looked up from germline, CDR1 is SGHRS and CDR2 is YFSETQ. J lost 4 bases, V lost 0 bases, and 9 bases had no gene match. The CDR3 spells CASSLDPGGSSTEAFF. Written as DNA, the CDR3 is TGCGCCAGCAGCTTGGATCCAGGGGGATCCTCCACTGAAGCTTTCTTT.

The CDR3 DNA is TGTGCCAGCTCACCCCCCGGCGGGACCAGGGATACGCAGTATTTT. It encodes CASSPPGGTRDTQYF. The chain carries TRBV18 and TRBJ2-3; D may be TRBD2 (6 bases). Between the trimmed V and J ends, which lost 3 bases and 6 bases, there was a span of 16 bases. The CDR3 sequence is 15 residues long. CDR1 and CDR2 (germline): KGHSH, LQKENI. The complete variable domain, with remaining parts taken from reference TRBV18 and TRBJ2-3, reads NAGVMQNPRHLVRRRGQEARLRCSPMKGHSHVYWYRQLPEEGLKFMVYLQKENIIDESGMPKERFSAEFPKEGPSILRIQQVVRGDSAAYFCASSPPGGTRDTQYFGPGTRLTVL.

The rearrangement uses TRBV29-1 and TRBJ1-1; 11 bases are a match to TRBD1. The length of the CDR3 is 14 residues. CDR1 and CDR2 from the germline V gene are SQVTM and ANQGSEA. J gave up 0 bases and V 6 bases, and 3 bases lay outside the gene matches. CDR3 sequence reads: CSVRDRGLNTEAFF. The CDR3 nucleotides read TGCAGCGTACGGGACAGGGGGTTGAACACTGAAGCTTTCTTT.

V is TRBV19 and J is TRBJ2-3, with D perhaps matching TRBD2 (6 bases). The CDR3 length is 13 residues. CDR1 and CDR2 (germline): LNHDA, SQIVND (reference sequence). Trimming stripped 1 base from V and 6 bases from J, with 8 bases between. The CDR3 DNA sequence: TGTGCCAGTAGTATAGGTGGGAGGGATACGCAGTATTTT. This translates into CASSIGGRDTQYF.

The V and J genes are TRBV18 and TRBJ1-5; D unclear. The CDR3 sequence is 15 residues long. Germline assignment: CDR1 KGHSH and CDR2 LQKENI. V gave up 3 bases and J gave up 1 base, with 10 bases separating them. CDR3: CASSPLSQSNQPQHF. In nucleotides, the CDR3 is TGTGCCAGCTCACCCCTTTCCCAGAGCAATCAGCCCCAGCATTTT.